A single sample is the source of the 30 T cell receptor beta chains below, sequenced in a study of tumor-infiltrating lymphocytes in primary liver carcinoma. DNA and RNA were both co-extracted from about 19-30 mg of bulk tissue that had not been sorted. A primer in the constant region served to generate TCR beta cDNA from 500 ng of total RNA. Slightly modified ARM-PCR, run as three nested multiplex PCR rounds, produced the TCR beta libraries. Running 9 to 11 cycles apiece, the first two PCR rounds relied on TRBV1-TRBV30 forward primers together with a C-beta reverse primer. TCRdb fed the multiplex PCR reads into MiXCR, producing one record per CDR3 protein. The profile shows more than 50,000 distinct CDR3 sequences, about 70% of them singletons. The sequenced material came from liver tumor tissue from sampling region 2. Described subset: tumor region T2, inferior pole. The source is a man aged 40-50 years with primary liver carcinoma and hepatitis B virus infection.

To note about this clonotype: A read error is likely, as this CDR3 ends without the conserved phenylalanine or tryptophan. The chain is built from TRBV6-5 and TRBJ1-4, with D possibly matching TRBD1 (5 bases). The V gene's germline CDR1 is MNHEY and CDR2 SVGAGI. With 5 bases removed from V and 10 bases from J, the gap between germline ends came to 11 bases. This CDR3 is 12 amino acids long. In DNA form, the CDR3 reads TGTGCCAGCAGTGCTGGGGGGGGAAAACTGTTTTTA. Translating gives CASSAGGGKLFL.

This chain uses TRBV11-2 with TRBJ2-3, with 7 bases lining up with TRBD2. This CDR3 comprises 15 residues. Germline CDR1 and CDR2: SGHAT and FQNNGV. DNA of the CDR3: TGTGTCAGAAGCTTACGGGAGGTTGGTACAGATACGCAGTATTTT. It specifies CVRSLREVGTDTQYF.

On this clonotype itself: Given the absence of the conserved phenylalanine or tryptophan at the CDR3 end, a read error is likely. The DNA is left out, because the CDR3 cannot be placed on it with certainty; the CDR3 is given as TCRdb lists it. The chain is built from TRBV12-3 or TRBV12-4 and TRBJ2-6; TRBD1 is taken as the D call from the table, unchecked against the DNA. Inclusive of both ends, the CDR3 amounts to 18 amino acids. This CDR3 reads CASSLGGGANSRANVTTL.

As to this clonotype: One end of the junction fails to match germline, which may point to a read error. V usage is TRBV7-8 and J usage is TRBJ1-4; a possible D gene is TRBD1 (6 bases). This CDR3 has 14 amino acids. Germline V gene sequence: CDR1 SGHVS, CDR2 FQNEAQ. The CDR3 DNA reads TGTGCCGGCAGCCAAGGGGGGACTAATGAAAAACTGTTTTTT. Protein: CAGSQGGTNEKLFF.

Only a few counts were recorded for this clonotype. This may be a read error: a much more frequent sequence differs by one nucleotide. CDR3 DNA: TGTGCCAGCAGCTTGGGGGCAGGGCGTGGTGGCTACACCTTC. It yields the protein CASSLGAGRGGYTF. The V gene is TRBV5-4, the J gene TRBJ1-2, with D maybe TRBD1 (5 bases). The germline V gene encodes CDR1 SGHNT and CDR2 YYREEE (reference sequence). V dropped 0 bases and J dropped 7 bases, with 13 bases sitting between them. The CDR3 totals 14 residues.

A remark on this clonotype: Since a much larger clone is just one base distant, this may be a read error. The chain has TRBV28 and TRBJ2-2, with D perhaps being TRBD1 or TRBD2 (5 bases each). In germline, CDR1 is MDHEN, CDR2 SYDVKM. CDR3 length equals 15 residues. CDR3: CVSSFWDREAGELFF. The CDR3 nucleotides read TGTGTCAGCAGTTTTTGGGACCGGGAAGCCGGGGAGCTGTTTTTT.

Regarding this clonotype: The CDR3 carries no conserved terminal phenylalanine or tryptophan, so it likely arises from a read error. The J gene is TRBJ2-7, the V gene TRBV6-1; D gene unclear. Germline V CDR1 and CDR2: MNHNS, SASEGT. The CDR3 runs 13 residues. Written as DNA, the CDR3 is TGTGCCAGTAGTGAATGGGTTTTTTACGGGCAGTACTCC. Its translation is CASSEWVFYGQYS.

Notes on this clonotype: The junction shows a germline mismatch at one end, possibly a read error. The chain employs TRBV14 and TRBJ1-6; 8 bases map to TRBD1. This CDR3 spans 15 amino acids. Per the germline V gene, CDR1 is SGHDN and CDR2 is FVKESK. CDR3 residues: CASSQTGGGPSPLHF. Written as DNA, the CDR3 is TGTGCCAGCAGCCAAACAGGGGGAGGTCCTTCACCCCTCCACTTC.

A word on this clonotype: Sequence at one end of the junction differs from germline and may be a read error. The chain employs TRBV28 and TRBJ2-3; possibly TRBD1 for D (6 bases). Germline CDR1 and CDR2: MDHEN and SYDVKM. The CDR3 consists of 13 residues. In DNA, the CDR3 is TGTGCCAGCAGCTTTGAGGGGGTGGATACGCATTATTTT. Protein product: CASSFEGVDTHYF.

Notes on this clonotype: The CDR3 does not end in the conserved phenylalanine or tryptophan, so this is likely a read error. This chain uses TRBV11-2 with TRBJ2-7; 7 bases align to TRBD2. CDR1 SGHAT and CDR2 FQNNGV come from the germline V gene. The CDR3 has 19 amino acids. The CDR3 nucleotides are TGTGCAAGCAGCTTAATTACTAGTGGGAGGGCCGACCCTCCCTACGAGCAGTACCTC. This codes for CASSLITSGRADPPYEQYL.

Concerning this clonotype itself: Sequence at one end of the junction differs from germline and may be a read error. The rearrangement links TRBV4-1 to TRBJ2-7; unclear D gene. The CDR3 contains 13 residues. CDR1 and CDR2 (germline): MGHRA, YSYEKL. The DNA for the CDR3 is TGCGCCAGCAGTCAAGTCGGAGCTGACGACCAGTACTTC. It specifies CASSQVGADDQYF.

At least ten counts were recorded for this clonotype. This chain uses TRBV6-5 with TRBJ1-6; D is possibly TRBD1 (5 bases). The germline gives CDR1 MNHEY, CDR2 SVGAGI. Trimming removed 2 bases from V and 7 bases from J, with 9 bases in between. The CDR3 extends over 14 amino acids. The CDR3 loop reads CASSYRDRNSPLHF. CDR3 nucleotide sequence: TGTGCCAGCAGTTACCGGGACCGAAATTCACCCCTCCACTTT.

Note on this clonotype: This may arise from a read error, as a much more abundant clone is one base away. The V call is TRBV7-9, the J call TRBJ2-7, with D possibly being TRBD1 (5 bases). Deletions cut 2 bases from V and 6 bases from J, with 8 bases between. Germline V gene data show CDR1 as SEHNR and CDR2 as FQNEAQ (reference sequence). This CDR3 has 12 amino acids. The CDR3 nucleotides read TGTGCCAGCAGCTTATTACAGGTCGAGCAGTACTTC. This codes for CASSLLQVEQYF.

On this clonotype itself: At one boundary the junction diverges from the germline segment, which might be a read error. J is TRBJ2-3 and V is TRBV11-3; D gene uncertain. Germline lookup yields CDR1 SGHNT and CDR2 YENEEA. The CDR3 runs to 13 residues. CDR3: CANSWGEAGMQYF. Here the CDR3 DNA reads TGTGCCAACAGCTGGGGTGAGGCAGGTATGCAGTATTTT.

This clonotype was picked up one time. The junction and the germline gene differ at one end; a read error may be behind it. The V call is TRBV12-3 or TRBV12-4, the J call TRBJ2-2; TRBD2 matches at 9 bases. The CDR3 has 16 amino acids. The CDR3, as DNA: TGTGCCAGCAGCCCTGGAGGTAGCGGGAGCGCCGGGGAGCTGGTTTTT. This sequence encodes CASSPGGSGSAGELVF.

On this clonotype: One junction end does not reproduce the germline sequence, and a read error may be involved. The V and J genes are TRBV7-9 and TRBJ2-3; 11 bases align to TRBD2. CDR1 and CDR2 from the germline V gene are SEHNR and FQNEAQ (reference sequence). This CDR3 comprises 18 residues. CDR3 residues: CTSSSDSSGRAGTDTQYF. The CDR3 DNA is TGTACCAGCAGCTCAGACAGTAGCGGGAGGGCCGGCACAGATACGCAGTATTTT.

This clonotype was observed at least ten times. This chain connects TRBV5-1 to TRBJ1-4; TRBD1 is a possible D gene (6 bases). Trimming removed 4 bases from V and 8 bases from J, with 18 bases in between. CDR3 length: 15 residues. The germline V gene has CDR1 SGHRS and CDR2 YFSETQ. Here the CDR3 reads CASSPYQGINEKLFF. The CDR3 nucleotides are TGCGCCAGCAGCCCTTACCAGGGGATAAACGAAAAACTGTTTTTT. Full variable domain (outside the CDR3, taken from reference TRBV5-1 and TRBJ1-4): KAGVTQTPRYLIKTRGQQVTLSCSPISGHRSVSWYQQTPGQGLQFLFEYFSETQRNKGNFPGRFSGRQFSNSRSEMNVSTLELGDSALYLCASSPYQGINEKLFFGSGTQLSVL.

This clonotype was observed once. At one boundary the junction diverges from the germline segment, which might be a read error. V is TRBV11-2 and J is TRBJ2-1; TRBD2 matches at 13 bases. Germline-derived CDR1 and CDR2 are SGHAT and FQNNGV. The CDR3 length is 16 residues. CDR3 nucleotide sequence: TGTGCCAGCAACCTTCTACTAGCGGGAGGGTTCAATGAGCGGTTCTTC. The encoded protein is CASNLLLAGGFNERFF. Drawing the rest from reference TRBV11-2 and TRBJ2-1, the complete variable domain is EAGVAQSPRYKIIEKRQSVAFWCNPISGHATLYWYQQILGQGPKLLIQFQNNGVVDDSQLPKDRFSAERLKGVDSTLKIQPAKLEDSAVYLCASNLLLAGGFNERFFGPGTRLTVL.

As for this clonotype: At one boundary the junction diverges from the germline segment, which might be a read error. The chain couples TRBV6-6 to TRBJ2-3, with D possibly being TRBD1 or TRBD2 (5 bases each). The germline V gene has CDR1 MNHNY and CDR2 SVGAGI (reference sequence). The CDR3 covers 15 residues. The CDR3 region is CANSFGQASTDTQYF. The CDR3 coding sequence is TGTGCCAACAGTTTTGGACAAGCTAGCACTGATACGCAGTATTTT.

This chain links TRBV4-1 with TRBJ2-2; D is ambiguous. The germline V gene encodes CDR1 MGHRA and CDR2 YSYEKL. Trimming pared 1 base from V and 9 bases from J, leaving 21 bases between. The CDR3 runs to 17 residues. This CDR3 is CASSQGPVTSEVRELFF. In nucleotides, the CDR3 is TGCGCCAGCAGCCAAGGTCCCGTGACTTCCGAAGTCCGGGAGCTGTTTTTT.

For this clonotype: At one end, the junction sequence differs from germline, possibly due to a read error. This sequence joins TRBV6-6 and TRBJ2-7; 9 positions agree with TRBD2. This CDR3 region has 16 residues. Per germline, CDR1 MNHNY and CDR2 SVGAGI (reference sequence). The CDR3 protein is CASSYSSLAGTYEQNF. The DNA for the CDR3 is TGCGCCAGCAGTTACTCGAGCCTAGCGGGAACCTACGAGCAGAACTTC.

The chain joins TRBV13 to TRBJ2-1; D gene unclear. Trimming took off 7 bases at V and 9 bases at J, with 10 bases between the two ends. The CDR3 loop spans 11 amino acids. Germline-derived CDR1 and CDR2 are PRHDT and FYEKMQ (reference sequence). For the CDR3, the DNA is TGTGCCAGCAACTTCAACAGTGAGCAGTTCTTC. Encoded protein: CASNFNSEQFF.

A remark on this clonotype: Sequence at one end of the junction differs from germline and may be a read error. The chain couples TRBV11-2 to TRBJ2-2; 10 bases are shared with TRBD2. Germline V gene lookup returns CDR1 SGHAT and CDR2 FQNNGV. The length of the CDR3 is 17 residues. DNA for the CDR3: TGCGCCGGCAGCGGAGGACTAGCGGAGTGGAACACCGGGGAGCTGTTTTTT. Translation gives CAGSGGLAEWNTGELFF.

This clonotype was seen many times. One end of the junction is discordant with germline, which a read error may explain. This chain links TRBV4-1 with TRBJ1-5; D unclear. Germline CDR1 is MGHRA and CDR2 is YSYEKL. This CDR3 spans 15 amino acids. CDR3 in DNA: TGCGCCAGCAGCCAAGGTGGAGGAGGCAATCAGCCCCGGCATTTT. It is translated as CASSQGGGGNQPRHF.

Points on this clonotype: One end of the junction varies from germline; a read error may be responsible. The gene calls are TRBV7-9 and TRBJ1-2; D not resolved. Germline loops: CDR1 SEHNR, CDR2 FQNEAQ (reference sequence). The CDR3 contains 14 residues. CDR3 region: CASSLGTANYVYTF. CDR3 DNA sequence: TGTGCCAGCAGCTTAGGAACAGCTAACTATGTCTACACCTTC.

As to this clonotype: The junction and the germline gene differ at one end; a read error may be behind it. This rearrangement joins TRBV10-3 to TRBJ2-3; 7 bases are shared with TRBD1. Germline-derived CDR1 and CDR2 are ENHRY and SYGVKD. The CDR3 length is 14 residues. CDR3 amino acids: CAISLGRGSDTRYF. The DNA of the CDR3 is TGTGCCATTAGCTTGGGCAGGGGGTCAGATACGCGGTATTTT.

Note on this clonotype: At one boundary the junction diverges from the germline segment, which might be a read error. V gene TRBV12-3 or TRBV12-4 combines with J gene TRBJ2-7, with TRBD1 identical over 9 bases. The CDR3 loop spans 15 amino acids. CDR3 DNA: TGTGCCAGAAGTTTAAGAACAGGGGGCGAGTCCGAGGAGTACTTC. This sequence encodes CARSLRTGGESEEYF.

The J gene is TRBJ2-1, the V gene TRBV10-3; 9 bases fit TRBD1. This CDR3 is 15 amino acids long. The V segment lost 6 bases and the J segment 7 bases; nucleotides outside the gene matches: 10. Germline CDR1 ENHRY, CDR2 SYGVKD. CDR3 amino acids: CAIRSGQGIYNEQFF. CDR3 nucleotide sequence: TGTGCCATCAGATCAGGACAGGGGATCTATAATGAGCAGTTCTTC.

Comments on this clonotype: One end of the junction does not line up with germline, which may come from a read error. The V gene is TRBV12-5, the J gene TRBJ2-2; D possibly uses TRBD1 or TRBD2 (5 bases each). Germline-derived CDR1 and CDR2 are LGHNT and FRNRAP. There are 16 residues in the CDR3. The CDR3 spells CASGPPGSSDTGEMFF. CDR3 coding DNA: TGTGCTAGTGGTCCCCCGGGCAGCTCGGACACCGGGGAGATGTTTTTT.

Remarks on this clonotype: A read error is likely, as this CDR3 ends without the conserved phenylalanine or tryptophan. The chain carries TRBV4-1 and TRBJ1-6; no clear D. Germline CDR1 reads MGHRA; CDR2 reads YSYEKL. This CDR3 has 15 amino acids. The CDR3 spells CASSQDLSYSSPLHY. In DNA form, the CDR3 reads TGCGCCAGCAGCCAAGACCTCTCCTATAGTTCACCCCTCCACTAT.